The clone carrying this T cell receptor beta chain was seen a few times. Its antigen is unknown. V lost 5 bases, J lost 0 bases, and 5 bases stayed unmatched. The CDR3 is made up of 15 amino acids. A library of TCRbeta sequences, prepared with unique molecular identifiers, was generated. One entry per CDR3 protein results from TCRdb running MiXCR on the PCR reads. The data hold 70,000 to 95,000 distinct CDR3 sequences, with less than 20% observed a single time. The data originate from a study of T-cell reconstitution after alpha-beta-depleted transplantation in children. Study results and limitations: Some patients showed high day-60 TCRbeta diversity, which derived from surviving recipient T cells and thymic progenitors.

The sequenced sample was PBMCs, mostly from graft donor cells, obtained 360 days after TCRalphabeta/CD19-depleted stem cell transplant. This clonotype was sampled from a male patient between 2 and 10 years old who had a stem cell transplant for acute lymphoblastic leukemia, so the T cells may come from the graft donor. The chain couples TRBV12-3 or TRBV12-4 to TRBJ2-7; 9 positions agree with TRBD2. The CDR3 region has the DNA TGTGCCAGCAGTCGGGGACTAGCCGGCTCCTACGAGCAGTACTTC. It specifies CASSRGLAGSYEQYF.